This T cell receptor (beta chain) was profiled in a study of identical twins. Between the trimmed V and J ends, which lost 5 bases and 5 bases, there was a span of 20 bases. The CDR3 contains 15 residues. The germline V gene has CDR1 SGHRS and CDR2 YFSETQ. TCRdb re-called the 5' RACE reads with MiXCR, one entry per CDR3 protein. Found here are 520,000 or so distinct CDR3 sequences, roughly 21% of them singletons; the top ten hold roughly 0.91%. Separately, the same data were catalogued under a study of T cells expressing NK-cell markers. That work adds: Repertoire data for TCR beta were derived from sorted T cells (CD3+CD56+NKG2C+, CD3+CD56+NKG2C- and CD3+CD56-NKG2C+).

The V gene is TRBV5-1, the J gene TRBJ2-7; possible D gene TRBD2, 6 bases. This TCR derives from a woman between 18 and 29 years old in good health. Sequencing was carried out using CD4+ T cells sorted from blood. The CDR3 nucleotides read TGCGCCAGCAGGTTCGGGGGAGTTAGTATAGACGAGCAGTACTTC. It encodes CASRFGGVSIDEQYF.